Relative to its sample, the clone carrying this TCR beta chain is medium-sized (0.01 to 0.1%). Mismatch with germline at one junction end may stem from a read error. MiXCR, run by TCRdb on the reads, gives a single entry per CDR3 protein. The sample has roughly 2,300 distinct CDR3 sequences; 25% to 35% are singletons. This sample was included in a study of lung T cells in sarcoidosis with Löfgren's syndrome. Input material: CD4+ T cells from PBMCs. This TCR came from a human donor with sarcoidosis (Löfgren's syndrome or another form), or a control subject (not recorded which).

Written as DNA, the CDR3 is TGTGCCAGCAGCCTAGCCGGCGGGAGGGCCGGGCGAACAGATACGCAGTATTTT. Its protein is CASSLAGGRAGRTDTQYF. The chain combines TRBV7-6 with TRBJ2-3, with 9 bases identical to TRBD2. This CDR3 comprises 18 residues. Germline CDR1 and CDR2: SGHVS and FNYEAQ.